A selection of T cell receptor beta chains follows, all from one sample in a study of shared clonotypes between healthy human individuals. Generated by immunoSEQ multiplex PCR, the TCRdb table keeps only in-frame clones and is missing some. In the table there are roughly 330,000 clones, around two thirds of which are singletons. The sequenced sample consisted of memory CD4+ T cells sorted from blood. The receptors derive from a man aged 25-45 years in good health. The CDR3 runs from the conserved cysteine through the conserved F or W. A D gene is named only where the DNA matches it firmly. Clone sizes are given selectively: once, few, many, or a class where the clone is expanded.

TRBJ2-7 few TRBV13 - CASSLTDEQYF TGTGCCAGCAGCCTGACGGACGAGCAGTACTTC
TRBJ2-3 few TRBV18 TRBD2 CASSPKAGGWRTDTQYF TGTGCCAGCTCACCCAAAGCGGGAGGGTGGAGAACAGATACGCAGTATTTT
TRBJ1-1 - TRBV11-1 TRBD1 CASSQSGGYTEAFF TGTGCCAGCAGCCAATCAGGGGGGTACACTGAAGCTTTCTTT
TRBJ2-5 many TRBV28 TRBD1 CASNDRGREETQYF TGTGCCAGCAATGACAGGGGTCGTGAGGAGACCCAGTACTTC
TRBJ2-1 once TRBV19 - CASSITVNNEQFF TGTGCCAGTAGTATTACGGTTAACAATGAGCAGTTCTTC
TRBJ2-4 - TRBV2 TRBD1 CASSAGTALFQYF TGTGCCAGCAGTGCAGGGACAGCGCTGTTTCAGTACTTC
TRBJ2-2 - TRBV7-2 TRBD2 CASSYSGTGELFF TGTGCCAGCAGCTATAGCGGGACCGGGGAGCTGTTTTTT
TRBJ2-1 - TRBV5-1 - CASSLEGWYNEQFF TGCGCCAGCAGCTTGGAAGGTTGGTACAATGAGCAGTTCTTC
TRBJ2-7 - TRBV18 TRBD2 CASSPGGSLSEQYF TGTGCCAGCTCACCAGGCGGGAGTCTTTCCGAGCAGTACTTC
TRBJ2-6 - TRBV5-1 TRBD2 CASSSGLAGSGANVLTF TGCGCCAGCAGCTCGGGACTAGCGGGGTCTGGGGCCAACGTCCTGACTTTC
TRBJ1-5 - TRBV19 TRBD1 CASTVTGGLNQPQHF TGTGCCAGTACCGTGACAGGGGGGTTAAATCAGCCCCAGCATTTT
TRBJ1-5 - TRBV7-2 - CASSLGQGGQPQHF TGTGCCAGCAGCTTAGGTCAGGGCGGTCAGCCCCAGCATTTT